Following are 22 T cell receptor beta chains from one sample sequenced in a study of graft-versus-host responses after intestinal transplantation. TCRdb's copy holds only in-frame clones and misses some; the assay was immunoSEQ multiplex PCR. The data contain about 48,000 clones, 92% of them singletons. Which antigens these TCRs recognize remains unknown. The material sequenced was unstimulated CD4+ T cells sorted from spleen or lymph node cells, taken before transplant. The origin of the receptors is a human donor who was the organ donor for an intestinal transplant.

The chain uses TRBV5-1 and TRBJ2-7; 9 bases match TRBD2. Germline trimming cut 4 bases from V and 6 bases from J; bases unmatched to any gene: 8. The CDR3 covers 14 residues. The germline V gene encodes CDR1 SGHRS and CDR2 YFSETQ. CDR3 sequence (DNA): TGCGCCAGCAGCCAACCGGGACTAGCTCGCGAGCAGTACTTC. This gives the protein CASSQPGLAREQYF.

CDR3 loop: CASSLTKNGETQYF. The CDR3 coding sequence is TGTGCCAGCAGCTTGACGAAAAACGGGGAGACCCAGTACTTC. This chain joins TRBV5-4 and TRBJ2-5; D is unclear. The CDR3 is 14 residues long. The germline V gene has CDR1 SGHNT and CDR2 YYREEE (reference sequence). Trimming removed 1 base at V and 5 bases at J, with 12 bases between. Combining the CDR3 with reference TRBV5-4 and TRBJ2-5 gives the whole variable domain ETGVTQSPTHLIKTRGQQVTLRCSSQSGHNTVSWYQQALGQGPQFIFQYYREEENGRGNFPPRFSGLQFPNYSSELNVNALELDDSALYLCASSLTKNGETQYFGPGTRLLVL.

This rearrangement joins TRBV2 to TRBJ1-6; unclear D gene. CDR3 size: 15 residues. Germline V CDR1 and CDR2: SNHLY, FYNNEI. The ends were cut back, 8 bases at V and 7 bases at J, with 18 bases in the middle. For the CDR3, the DNA is TGTGCCAGCTGTGCAGACGGAGCGGGGAATTCACCCCTCCACTTT. As protein: CASCADGAGNSPLHF. The full variable domain, with the rest looked up from reference TRBV2 and TRBJ1-6, is EPEVTQTPSHQVTQMGQEVILRCVPISNHLYFYWYRQILGQKVEFLVSFYNNEISEKSEIFDDQFSVERPDGSNFTLKIRSTKLEDSAMYFCASCADGAGNSPLHFGNGTRLTVT.

This clone was found a few times. V gene TRBV19 combines with J gene TRBJ1-3; no clear D gene. The length of the CDR3 is 13 residues. The V gene lost 5 bases and the J gene lost 0 bases, with 5 bases spanning the gap. CDR1 and CDR2 from the germline V gene are LNHDA and SQIVND (reference sequence). In nucleotides, the CDR3 is TGTGCCAGTAGTGTACTCTCTGGAAACACCATATATTTT. Protein sequence: CASSVLSGNTIYF. Full variable domain (missing parts from reference TRBV19 and TRBJ1-3): DGGITQSPKYLFRKEGQNVTLSCEQNLNHDAMYWYRQDPGQGLRLIYYSQIVNDFQKGDIAEGYSVSREKKESFPLTVTSAQKNPTAFYLCASSVLSGNTIYFGEGSWLTVV.

V is TRBV28 and J is TRBJ2-3; no firm D call. This CDR3 spans 13 amino acids. CDR1 and CDR2 (germline): MDHEN, SYDVKM. Trimming stripped 2 bases from V and 2 bases from J, with 5 bases between. CDR3 coding DNA: TGTGCCAGCAGTTTAGATCCCACAGATACGCAGTATTTT. The encoded protein is CASSLDPTDTQYF.

Notes on this clone: A far larger clone is one nucleotide away, so this likely arose from a read error. The sample has other DNA sequences that encode this CDR3 too. The chain carries TRBV7-9 and TRBJ1-4; no clear D. Germline CDR1 reads SEHNR; CDR2 reads FQNEAQ (reference sequence). There are 12 residues in the CDR3. V shed 3 bases and J shed 4 bases, with 3 bases lying between them. CDR3 in amino acids: CASSFGNEKLFF. The CDR3 DNA sequence: TGTGCCAGCAGCTTCGGTAATGAAAAACTGTTTTTT.

This clone came up a few times. The rearrangement joins TRBV19 to TRBJ2-5, with D perhaps matching TRBD2 (5 bases). V lost 3 bases and J lost 3, with 5 bases in between. CDR1 and CDR2 (germline): LNHDA, SQIVND (reference sequence). The CDR3 contains 12 residues. The CDR3 region is CASSMGEETQYF. The CDR3 coding sequence is TGTGCCAGTAGTATGGGAGAAGAGACCCAGTACTTC.

The V call is TRBV7-2, the J call TRBJ2-5; 10 positions agree with TRBD1. This CDR3 spans 15 amino acids. The J segment lost 5 bases and the V segment lost 5 bases, leaving 8 bases of the junction unmatched. Germline-derived CDR1 and CDR2 are SGHTA and FQGNSA. The DNA of the CDR3 is TGTGCCAGCAGCCCCAGGGACAGGGGAAGGGAGACCCAGTACTTC. Protein: CASSPRDRGRETQYF.

The chain has TRBV5-1 and TRBJ2-2, with 7 bases that match TRBD2. The CDR3 has 16 residues. The V gene's germline CDR1 is SGHRS and CDR2 YFSETQ. The trim removed 1 base at V and 1 base at J, leaving 4 bases unmatched. The CDR3 sequence is CASSLLASGNTGELFF. CDR3 DNA sequence: TGCGCCAGCAGCTTGCTGGCTAGCGGGAACACCGGGGAGCTGTTTTTT.

The J gene is TRBJ2-7, the V gene TRBV4-3; 7 positions match TRBD2. This CDR3 is built from 16 residues. V lost 0 bases and J lost 7; bases outside the gene matches: 12. Germline CDR1 reads LGHNA; CDR2 reads YSLEER. In DNA form, the CDR3 reads TGCGCCAGCAGCCAAGAAGGGAGGGCGGGAGTGGAAGAGCAGTACTTC. Amino acid sequence: CASSQEGRAGVEEQYF.

The chain combines TRBV30 with TRBJ1-1; D remains unclear. Trimming took off 1 base at V and 0 bases at J, with 6 bases between the two ends. Germline V gene data show CDR1 as GTSNPN and CDR2 as SVGIG (reference sequence). This CDR3 comprises 13 residues. CDR3: CAWSGHVNTEAFF. CDR3 coding DNA: TGTGCCTGGAGTGGACACGTGAACACTGAAGCTTTCTTT.

The rearrangement uses TRBV18 and TRBJ2-5; 10 bases agree with TRBD2. This CDR3 has 16 amino acids. CDR1 and CDR2 (germline): KGHSH, LQKENI. With 4 bases clipped from V and 3 bases from J, the junction kept 8 bases outside the gene matches. CDR3 nucleotides: TGTGCCAGCTCACGATCAGCGGGAGGGGGAGAAGAGACCCAGTACTTC. This sequence encodes CASSRSAGGGEETQYF.

The rearrangement links TRBV11-2 to TRBJ2-7, with D uncertain. CDR3 length: 12 amino acids. CDR1 SGHAT and CDR2 FQNNGV come from the germline V gene. V was cut by 6 bases and J by 7 bases, with 13 bases left in between. CDR3 loop: CASSSRVGEQYF. The CDR3 bases are TGTGCCAGCAGTTCAAGGGTGGGGGAGCAGTACTTC.

The gene calls are TRBV5-1 and TRBJ2-3; maybe TRBD1 (6 bases). V was clipped by 0 bases and J by 14 bases, with 16 bases between them. There are 13 residues in the CDR3. Germline CDR1 reads SGHRS; CDR2 reads YFSETQ. DNA of the CDR3: TGCGCCAGCAGCTTGGGGGACAAACTCGAGTGGTATTTT. Translated: CASSLGDKLEWYF.

The chain carries TRBV27 and TRBJ2-6; D uncertain. CDR1 is MNHEY, CDR2 SMNVEV, per germline (reference sequence). The V and J ends lost 5 bases and 0 bases respectively, with 2 bases between them. The CDR3 loop spans 13 amino acids. The CDR3 is CASSDSGANVLTF. The DNA for the CDR3 is TGTGCCAGCAGTGACTCTGGGGCCAACGTCCTGACTTTC.

The rearrangement uses TRBV28 and TRBJ2-5; 9 nucleotides align to TRBD2. V trimming: 5 bases; J trimming: 5 bases; junction bases outside the gene matches: 9. The CDR3 consists of 15 residues. The germline V gene has CDR1 MDHEN and CDR2 SYDVKM. CDR3 DNA sequence: TGTGCCAGCAGTCTAGTAGCGGGAGTTGGGGAGACCCAGTACTTC. Amino acid sequence: CASSLVAGVGETQYF.

The chain links TRBV4-1 to TRBJ2-1, with TRBD2 matching 12 bases. The CDR3 is 16 amino acids. V gave up 1 base and J gave up 6 bases; unmatched junction bases: 4. Germline CDR1 is MGHRA and CDR2 is YSYEKL. CDR3 residues: CASSQGRLAGVNEQFF. Written as DNA, the CDR3 is TGCGCCAGCAGCCAAGGGCGACTAGCGGGGGTCAATGAGCAGTTCTTC.

The chain couples TRBV7-2 to TRBJ2-5; D is unclear. CDR3 size: 12 residues. Germline V gene sequence: CDR1 SGHTA, CDR2 FQGNSA. V was cut by 6 bases and J by 5 bases, with 10 bases left in between. The CDR3 DNA is TGTGCCAGCAGTCTATTCGGGGAGACCCAGTACTTC. This translates into CASSLFGETQYF.

V gene TRBV7-9 combines with J gene TRBJ2-3, with 11 bases aligning to TRBD1. Germline V gene data show CDR1 as SEHNR and CDR2 as FQNEAQ (reference sequence). The CDR3 sequence is 15 residues long. Germline trimming cut 5 bases from V and 3 bases from J; bases unmatched to any gene: 4. CDR3 protein: CASSTGQGATDTQYF. For the CDR3, the DNA is TGTGCCAGCAGCACCGGACAGGGGGCAACAGATACGCAGTATTTT.

The chain carries TRBV27 and TRBJ2-3; no reliable D call. The CDR3 runs 11 residues. V gave up 2 bases and J gave up 9 bases, with 6 bases separating them. The germline CDR1 and CDR2 sequences are MNHEY and SMNVEV (reference sequence). The CDR3 spells CASSLVGTQYF. The DNA of the CDR3 is TGTGCCAGCAGTTTAGTTGGGACGCAGTATTTT.

The V call is TRBV7-2, the J call TRBJ2-5; D is possibly TRBD1 or TRBD2 (7 bases each). The CDR3 runs to 13 residues. Trimming stripped 5 bases from V and 5 bases from J, with 12 bases between. Germline V gene lookup returns CDR1 SGHTA and CDR2 FQGNSA. The CDR3 nucleotides are TGTGCCAGCAGCCCCAGGGGGGGGGAGACCCAGTACTTC. Its translation is CASSPRGGETQYF.

The V call is TRBV6-6, the J call TRBJ1-2; 7 positions match TRBD1. This CDR3 spans 12 amino acids. Germline V gene sequence: CDR1 MNHNY, CDR2 SVGAGI (reference sequence). V dropped 5 bases and J dropped 13; count of bases not matched to a gene: 10. The DNA of the CDR3 is TGTGCCAGCAGTCGGCCCGGACAGGTCGCCACCTTC. Its protein is CASSRPGQVATF.